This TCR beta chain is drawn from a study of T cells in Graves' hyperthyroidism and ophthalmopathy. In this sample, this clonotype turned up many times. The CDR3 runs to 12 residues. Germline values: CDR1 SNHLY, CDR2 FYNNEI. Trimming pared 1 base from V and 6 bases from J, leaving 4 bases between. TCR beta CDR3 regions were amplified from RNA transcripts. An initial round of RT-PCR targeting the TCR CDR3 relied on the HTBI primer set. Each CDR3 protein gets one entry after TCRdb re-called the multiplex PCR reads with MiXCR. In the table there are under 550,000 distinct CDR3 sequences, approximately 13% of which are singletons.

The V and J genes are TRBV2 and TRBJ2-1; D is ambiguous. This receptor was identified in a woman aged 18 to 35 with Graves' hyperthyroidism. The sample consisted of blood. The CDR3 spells CASSEDSNEQFF. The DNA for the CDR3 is TGTGCCAGCAGTGAAGACTCCAATGAGCAGTTCTTC.